The 9 T cell receptor beta chains in this list originate from one sample, sequenced in a study of T cells in Graves' hyperthyroidism and ophthalmopathy. TCR beta CDR3 regions were amplified from RNA. HTBI primers were used for first-round RT-PCR of the TCR CDR3. TCRdb re-derived calls from the multiplex PCR reads in MiXCR, one entry per CDR3 protein. The sample includes over 650,000 distinct CDR3 sequences, 45% of them seen just once. Sequences were obtained from peripheral blood or thyroid tissue (not recorded which). These receptors all come from an adult man with Graves' disease, either hyperthyroidism or ophthalmopathy (not recorded which).

This clonotype showed up just a few times. V is TRBV5-1 and J is TRBJ1-2; 9 bases are shared with TRBD1. This CDR3 has 14 residues. Germline values: CDR1 SGHRS, CDR2 YFSETQ. Unmatched junction bases numbered 6, after V lost 3 bases and J lost 6 bases. CDR3 region: CASSSAGTGNGYTF. As DNA, the CDR3 is TGCGCCAGCAGCTCCGCCGGGACAGGGAATGGCTACACCTTC.

V usage is TRBV24-1 and J usage is TRBJ2-5; 10 positions match TRBD1. Germline V CDR1 and CDR2: KGHDR, SFDVKD. The CDR3 runs to 15 residues. V gave up 5 bases and J gave up 2 bases; unmatched junction bases: 4. CDR3 amino acids: CATSAKDRGQETQYF. The DNA of the CDR3 is TGTGCCACCAGTGCCAAGGACAGGGGGCAAGAGACCCAGTACTTC.

The sample holds a few counts of this clonotype. The CDR3 is CASSLSTGSSYEQYF. The CDR3 DNA reads as TGTGCCAGCAGTTTATCGACAGGTAGCTCCTACGAGCAGTACTTC. This chain connects TRBV9 to TRBJ2-7; weak D call: TRBD1 (6 bases). This CDR3 comprises 15 residues. Germline CDR1 and CDR2: SGDLS and YYNGEE. V lost 5 bases and J lost 0, with 15 bases in between.

The chain links TRBV7-8 to TRBJ2-7; TRBD2 might be the D (5 bases). Trimming left V 5 bases short and J 5 bases short, with 10 bases between. This CDR3 is 12 amino acids long. Germline assignment: CDR1 SGHVS and CDR2 FQNEAQ. The CDR3 spells CASSPGKDEQYF. The CDR3 bases are TGTGCCAGCAGCCCCGGGAAGGACGAGCAGTACTTC.

Many counts were recorded for this clonotype. The conserved closing phenylalanine or tryptophan is absent in this CDR3, likely reflecting a read error. The DNA is left out, because the CDR3 cannot be placed on it with certainty; the CDR3 is given as TCRdb lists it. This chain joins TRBV7-2 and TRBJ2-5; the table's D call, TRBD2, was not checked against the DNA. Germline CDR1 reads SGHTA; CDR2 reads FQGNSA. Termini included, the CDR3 measures 11 amino acids. CDR3 sequence: CASSQGLAGEY.

The chain combines TRBV7-9 with TRBJ2-5; maybe TRBD1 (6 bases). The germline CDR1 and CDR2 sequences are SEHNR and FQNEAQ (reference sequence). This CDR3 has 16 residues. V was pared by 5 bases and J by 1 base, with 17 bases between. In nucleotides, the CDR3 is TGTGCCAGCAGCCCCAAAAGACAGGAGCTCCAAGAGACCCAGTACTTC. Translating it yields CASSPKRQELQETQYF.

This chain connects TRBV7-6 to TRBJ1-5; 12 bases agree with TRBD1. The CDR3 is 17 amino acids. Unmatched junction bases numbered 11, after V lost 6 bases and J lost 5 bases. From germline, CDR1 is SGHVS and CDR2 FNYEAQ. The CDR3 region is CASRSPGTGGRDQPQHF. CDR3 DNA sequence: TGTGCCAGCAGATCTCCCGGGACAGGGGGCAGGGATCAGCCCCAGCATTTT. Variable domain in full (rest from reference TRBV7-6 and TRBJ1-5): GAGVSQSPRYKVTKRGQDVALRCDPISGHVSLYWYRQALGQGPEFLTYFNYEAQQDKSGLPNDRFSAERPEGSISTLTIQRTEQRDSAMYRCASRSPGTGGRDQPQHFGDGTRLSIL.

This clonotype was picked up a small number of times. J is TRBJ1-1 and V is TRBV7-3, with D uncertain. CDR1 and CDR2 (germline): SGHTA, FQGTGA. This CDR3 comprises 15 residues. Trimming cost V 3 bases and J 0 bases, with 11 bases left between them. CDR3 protein: CASSLMTVMNTEAFF. The CDR3, as DNA: TGTGCCAGCAGCTTGATGACGGTGATGAACACTGAAGCTTTCTTT.

In this sample, this clonotype turned up many times. The chain is built from TRBV6-6 and TRBJ2-5; D not certain. Deletions cut 10 bases from V and 5 bases from J, with 8 bases between. The CDR3 is 10 amino acids. In germline, CDR1 is MNHNY, CDR2 SVGAGI (reference sequence). The CDR3 protein is CANPVETQYF. The CDR3 DNA follows: TGTGCCAACCCGGTCGAGACCCAGTACTTC.